This entry lists 12 T cell receptor beta chains sequenced from one sample in a study of Graves' ophthalmopathy and Graves' hyperthyroidism. RNA served as the template for amplifying TCR beta CDR3 regions. Second-round multiplex PCR came after first-round RT-PCR with HTBI primers. TCRdb re-derived calls from the multiplex PCR reads in MiXCR, one entry per CDR3 protein. The sample includes a few hundred thousand distinct CDR3 sequences, about 40% seen only once; the top ten take around 4%. Material for sequencing was peripheral blood or thyroid tissue (not recorded which). The source is an adult man with Graves' hyperthyroidism.

This clonotype was counted many times. The genes are TRBV19 and TRBJ1-1; 7 nucleotides match TRBD1. Germline-derived CDR1 and CDR2 are LNHDA and SQIVND (reference sequence). The CDR3 totals 14 residues. Unmatched junction bases numbered 7, after V lost 4 bases and J lost 5 bases. CDR3 residues: CASSTAGGGTEAFF. CDR3 in DNA: TGTGCCAGTAGTACCGCAGGGGGAGGAACTGAAGCTTTCTTT.

The chain carries TRBV10-3 and TRBJ1-6, with D possibly matching TRBD1 (6 bases). The CDR3 length is 14 residues. Germline CDR1 ENHRY, CDR2 SYGVKD. Trimming removed 5 bases from V and 6 bases from J, with 11 bases in between. The CDR3 region is CAISPPGANSPLHF. The CDR3 DNA follows: TGTGCCATCAGTCCTCCAGGGGCTAATTCACCCCTCCACTTT.

This clonotype was observed a few times. The rearrangement uses TRBV7-8 and TRBJ1-4; D is undetermined. The CDR3 totals 14 residues. V was clipped by 3 bases and J by 1 base, with 6 bases between them. In germline, CDR1 is SGHVS, CDR2 FQNEAQ. This CDR3 is CASSFWGTNEKLFF. In DNA, the CDR3 is TGTGCCAGCAGCTTCTGGGGAACTAATGAAAAACTGTTTTTT.

The rearrangement links TRBV2 to TRBJ2-7, with no clear D. The DNA end is more similar to TRBJ2-1, so the J call may be wrong. Germline loops: CDR1 SNHLY, CDR2 FYNNEI. CDR3 length equals 15 residues. In DNA form, the CDR3 reads TGTGCCAGCAGTGTAGGGTCACCCGTGATGCATGAGCAGTTCTTC. Amino acid sequence: CASSVGSPVMHEQFF.

The rearrangement uses TRBV30 and TRBJ1-3, with TRBD1 matching 7 bases. J lost 0 bases, V lost 0 bases, and 2 bases had no gene match. CDR3 length equals 15 residues. Germline V CDR1 and CDR2: GTSNPN, SVGIG (reference sequence). CDR3 sequence reads: CAWSVPGGSGNTIYF. The CDR3, as DNA: TGTGCCTGGAGTGTACCAGGGGGCTCTGGAAACACCATATATTTT.

J is TRBJ1-2 and V is TRBV15; TRBD1 matches 7 bases. Germline V gene data show CDR1 as LNHNV and CDR2 as YYDKDF (reference sequence). J lost 2 bases, V lost 3 bases, and 9 bases had no gene match. The CDR3 has 16 residues. The DNA for the CDR3 is TGTGCCACCAGCAGCGCGCACAGGGGAGGCAACTATGGCTACACCTTC. This encodes CATSSAHRGGNYGYTF.

The chain has TRBV29-1 and TRBJ1-5, with a tentative D call TRBD1 (5 bases). This CDR3 region has 13 residues. The V and J ends lost 8 bases and 8 bases respectively, with 19 bases between them. CDR1 is SQVTM, CDR2 ANQGSEA, per germline. The CDR3 DNA sequence: TGCAGCTTGGAGAGAGGGGTAGGGGAGCCCCAGCATTTT. It is translated as CSLERGVGEPQHF.

This clonotype was found a few times. V usage is TRBV28 and J usage is TRBJ2-2; possible D gene TRBD1, 6 bases. V gave up 5 bases and J gave up 0 bases, with 13 bases separating them. The CDR3 is 16 residues long. Germline CDR1 is MDHEN and CDR2 is SYDVKM. The CDR3 DNA reads as TGTGCCAGCAGTCCCAGGGGACCGACGAACACCGGGGAGCTGTTTTTT. This codes for CASSPRGPTNTGELFF.

In nucleotides, the CDR3 is TGTGCCAGCAGCTTAAGCCTAGCGTCCCCCTACGAGCAGTACTTC. It encodes CASSLSLASPYEQYF. The V call is TRBV7-3, the J call TRBJ2-7; D may be TRBD2 (6 bases). Trimming pared 1 base from V and 2 bases from J, leaving 12 bases between. CDR3 length: 15 residues. Per germline, CDR1 SGHTA and CDR2 FQGTGA.

The CDR3 spells CSGGTGGAYEQYF. CDR3 sequence (DNA): TGCAGCGGCGGGACAGGGGGGGCTTACGAGCAGTACTTC. The rearrangement uses TRBV29-1 and TRBJ2-7; TRBD1 matches at 11 bases. The ends lost 7 bases at V and 4 bases at J; junction bases unmatched: 6. Germline loops: CDR1 SQVTM, CDR2 ANQGSEA. This CDR3 contains 13 residues.

This clonotype was seen repeatedly, ten times or more. The chain couples TRBV6-1 to TRBJ1-1; D unresolved. Trimming pared 6 bases from V and 0 bases from J, leaving 11 bases between. The CDR3 totals 14 residues. Germline V gene lookup returns CDR1 MNHNS and CDR2 SASEGT. The CDR3 sequence: CASSLQPMNTEAFF. CDR3 DNA sequence: TGTGCCAGCAGCCTACAGCCAATGAACACTGAAGCTTTCTTT.

Ten or more counts support this clonotype. The gene calls are TRBV12-3 or TRBV12-4 and TRBJ2-5; TRBD1 matches at 7 bases. The CDR3 has 18 amino acids. Trimming cost V 5 bases and J 0 bases; bases outside gene matches: 15. In DNA, the CDR3 is TGTGCCAGCAGTACAACAGGGGCCCTAACAATGTACCAAGAGACCCAGTACTTC. Amino acids: CASSTTGALTMYQETQYF.